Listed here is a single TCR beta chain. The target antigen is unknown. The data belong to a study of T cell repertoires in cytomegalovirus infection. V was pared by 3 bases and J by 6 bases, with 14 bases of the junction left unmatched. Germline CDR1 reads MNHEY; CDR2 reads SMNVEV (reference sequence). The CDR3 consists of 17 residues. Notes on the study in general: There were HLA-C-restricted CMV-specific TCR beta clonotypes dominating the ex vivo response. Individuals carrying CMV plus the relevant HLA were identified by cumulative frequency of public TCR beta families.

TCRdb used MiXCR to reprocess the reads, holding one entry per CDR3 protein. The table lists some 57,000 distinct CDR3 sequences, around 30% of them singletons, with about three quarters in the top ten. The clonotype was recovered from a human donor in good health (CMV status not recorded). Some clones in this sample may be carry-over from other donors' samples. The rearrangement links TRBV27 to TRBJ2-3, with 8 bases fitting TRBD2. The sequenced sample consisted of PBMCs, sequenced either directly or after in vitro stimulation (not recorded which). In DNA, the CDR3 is TGTGCCAGCAGTTTGTTGTGGAGCGGGGGTCGTTGGGATACGCAGTATTTT. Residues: CASSLLWSGGRWDTQYF.